The following is a T cell receptor (beta chain) sequence with its context. This CDR3 is 15 amino acids long. Trimming stripped 5 bases from V and 2 bases from J, with 13 bases between. CDR1 and CDR2 (germline): MNHEY, SMNVEV (reference sequence). Some clones are missing from TCRdb's copy, which holds only in-frame ones; the method was immunoSEQ multiplex PCR. This table holds 100,000 to 150,000 clones, approximately 81% found once. This record comes from a study of blood T cell repertoires in COVID-19. Looking at the study overall: Nucleic acid was either cDNA or gDNA, and it came from T cells, B-cell-depleted T cells, or PBMCs.

Sequences were obtained from peripheral blood. This chain links TRBV27 with TRBJ2-1; possibly TRBD1 for D (6 bases). The TCR comes from a man in his 60s with acute or convalescent COVID-19. CDR3 residues: CASSRQVWPYNEQFF. CDR3 DNA sequence: TGTGCCAGCAGTAGACAGGTTTGGCCCTACAATGAGCAGTTCTTC.